One sample yielded the 18 T cell receptor beta chains listed below, sequenced in a study of blood T cell repertoires in COVID-19. The data were produced by immunoSEQ multiplex PCR, yet TCRdb's version contains in-frame clones alone and is incomplete. The sample shows 120,000 to 150,000 clones, 88% of them seen only once. The specimen sequenced was peripheral blood. These receptor sequences come from a woman aged 55-70 years with acute or convalescent COVID-19.

The chain carries TRBV5-4 and TRBJ2-5; 7 positions match TRBD2. CDR3 length: 14 residues. Germline lookup yields CDR1 SGHNT and CDR2 YYREEE (reference sequence). V lost 6 bases and J lost 4; bases outside the gene matches: 9. This CDR3 reads CASTDLGGVETQYF. The CDR3 DNA is TGTGCCAGCACCGATCTGGGGGGGGTAGAGACCCAGTACTTC. The full variable domain, its missing parts supplied by reference TRBV5-4 and TRBJ2-5, is ETGVTQSPTHLIKTRGQQVTLRCSSQSGHNTVSWYQQALGQGPQFIFQYYREEENGRGNFPPRFSGLQFPNYSSELNVNALELDDSALYLCASTDLGGVETQYFGPGTRLLVL.

This clone was counted between two and nine times. The J gene is TRBJ2-1, the V gene TRBV5-1; the D gene is possibly TRBD1 (7 bases). Germline lookup yields CDR1 SGHRS and CDR2 YFSETQ. The CDR3 length is 16 residues. V lost 2 bases to trimming and J lost 4 bases, with 16 bases between them. The DNA of the CDR3 is TGCGCCAGCAGCTTCACAGTGCAGGGGGGATACAATGAGCAGTTCTTC. Amino acids: CASSFTVQGGYNEQFF.

Here the CDR3 DNA reads TGTGCCAGCAGCGAACAGGGTCTTGGCTCACCCCTCCACTTT. This encodes CASSEQGLGSPLHF. The V and J genes are TRBV11-2 and TRBJ1-6, with a tentative D call TRBD1 (6 bases). This CDR3 is 14 amino acids long. The germline CDR1 and CDR2 sequences are SGHAT and FQNNGV. The V gene lost 5 bases and the J gene lost 10 bases, with 15 bases spanning the gap.

The J gene is TRBJ2-1, the V gene TRBV6-5; D is perhaps TRBD2 (7 bases). CDR1 is MNHEY and CDR2 is SVGAGI in the germline V gene. There are 16 residues in the CDR3. Trimming took off 0 bases at V and 2 bases at J, with 11 bases between the two ends. The CDR3 sequence: CASSYSKGGAYNEQFF. In nucleotides, the CDR3 is TGTGCCAGCAGTTACTCTAAAGGGGGGGCCTACAATGAGCAGTTCTTC.

The chain has TRBV30 and TRBJ1-5; no firm D call. Trimming cost V 0 bases and J 3 bases, with 6 bases left between them. CDR3 length: 13 amino acids. Looked up from germline, CDR1 is GTSNPN and CDR2 is SVGIG (reference sequence). This CDR3 reads CAWSVEPNQPQHF. CDR3 in DNA: TGTGCCTGGAGTGTGGAGCCCAATCAGCCCCAGCATTTT.

The chain joins TRBV7-8 to TRBJ2-2; 10 nucleotides agree with TRBD2. V trimming: 5 bases; J trimming: 1 base; junction bases outside the gene matches: 4. CDR1 and CDR2 (germline): SGHVS, FQNEAQ. The CDR3 has 16 amino acids. The chain's CDR3 is CASSPWTSGNTGELFF. In nucleotides, the CDR3 is TGTGCCAGCAGCCCCTGGACTAGCGGGAACACCGGGGAGCTGTTTTTT.

This clone was recorded only once. This chain joins TRBV4-1 and TRBJ2-1; weak D call: TRBD2 (6 bases). V lost 3 bases, J lost 2 bases, and 14 bases lay in between. The CDR3 contains 16 residues. CDR1 and CDR2 (germline): MGHRA, YSYEKL. In nucleotides, the CDR3 is TGCGCCAGCAGCCACTCCCCGGGACTCGCCTACAATGAGCAGTTCTTC. Translation: CASSHSPGLAYNEQFF.

This clone came up a few times. The J gene is TRBJ1-2, the V gene TRBV27; possible D gene TRBD1, 5 bases. The CDR3 length is 12 residues. Trimming took 5 bases from V and 5 from J, leaving 9 bases between them. Germline V gene data show CDR1 as MNHEY and CDR2 as SMNVEV (reference sequence). CDR3 DNA sequence: TGTGCCAGCAGTCTGCAGGGATATGGCTACACCTTC. As protein: CASSLQGYGYTF.

The chain combines TRBV19 with TRBJ1-2, with D maybe TRBD1 (5 bases). The CDR3 is 13 amino acids. Per germline, CDR1 LNHDA and CDR2 SQIVND (reference sequence). The germline V and J ends were trimmed by 6 bases and 4 bases, with 12 bases remaining between them. The CDR3: CASSREQLYGYTF. The CDR3 bases are TGTGCCAGTAGCAGGGAACAGCTCTATGGCTACACCTTC.

The V and J genes are TRBV4-3 and TRBJ2-1, with 13 bases aligning to TRBD2. CDR3 length: 18 residues. V shed 5 bases, J shed 0 bases, and the junction held 7 bases outside the gene matches. CDR1 is LGHNA, CDR2 YSLEER, per germline. CDR3: CASSSRTSGGISYNEQFF. For the CDR3, the DNA is TGCGCCAGCAGCTCCCGGACTAGCGGGGGAATCTCCTACAATGAGCAGTTCTTC.

This clone is a singleton in its sample. CDR3 sequence: CASSHDRGEAFF. CDR3 coding DNA: TGTGCCAGCAGCCACGACAGGGGTGAAGCTTTCTTT. This chain connects TRBV11-1 to TRBJ1-1, with TRBD1 matching 8 bases. This CDR3 has 12 amino acids. Germline CDR1 SGHAT, CDR2 FQDESV (reference sequence). Trimming removed 5 bases from V and 7 bases from J; junction bases left unmatched: 3. Based on the CDR3 plus reference TRBV11-1 and TRBJ1-1, the full variable domain is EAEVAQSPRYKITEKSQAVAFWCDPISGHATLYWYRQILGQGPELLVQFQDESVVDDSQLPKDRFSAERLKGVDSTLKIQPAELGDSAMYLCASSHDRGEAFFGQGTRLTVV.

Only one count was recorded for this clone. The gene calls are TRBV5-4 and TRBJ2-1, with D possibly matching TRBD2 (5 bases). The CDR3 has 15 amino acids. The germline V and J ends were trimmed by 1 base and 3 bases, with 11 bases remaining between them. Germline CDR1 reads SGHNT; CDR2 reads YYREEE (reference sequence). CDR3 coding DNA: TGTGCCAGCAGCTTGAGCGGATCCATCTACAATGAGCAGTTCTTC. Translated: CASSLSGSIYNEQFF.

This chain connects TRBV9 to TRBJ1-3, with 12 positions matching TRBD1. This CDR3 has 16 residues. Unmatched junction bases numbered 4, after V lost 3 bases and J lost 3 bases. Per germline, CDR1 SGDLS and CDR2 YYNGEE. CDR3 region: CASSEGTGGYGNTIYF. The CDR3 nucleotides are TGTGCCAGCAGCGAGGGGACAGGGGGCTATGGAAACACCATATATTTT.

The chain couples TRBV4-2 to TRBJ1-1, with TRBD1 as a possible D gene (5 bases). This CDR3 has 14 amino acids. V was pared by 4 bases and J by 3 bases, with 12 bases between. Germline V gives CDR1 LGHNA, CDR2 YNFKEQ. The CDR3 nucleotides are TGTGCCAGCAGCCGGGACGGGAGGGACACTGAAGCTTTCTTT. It codes for CASSRDGRDTEAFF.

The gene calls are TRBV5-1 and TRBJ1-1; maybe TRBD1 (6 bases). CDR1 and CDR2 from the germline V gene are SGHRS and YFSETQ. This CDR3 has 14 residues. Trimming removed 4 bases at V and 1 base at J, with 11 bases between. In nucleotides, the CDR3 is TGCGCCAGCAGCGGGATGGGACAGAACACTGAAGCTTTCTTT. It translates to CASSGMGQNTEAFF.

The chain uses TRBV5-1 and TRBJ1-5; D gene ambiguous. V lost 4 bases to trimming and J lost 6 bases, with 14 bases between them. The CDR3 extends over 14 amino acids. Germline CDR1 SGHRS, CDR2 YFSETQ. The CDR3: CASSPGELRQPQHF. The CDR3, as DNA: TGCGCCAGCAGCCCGGGAGAACTGCGTCAGCCCCAGCATTTT.

The V gene is TRBV9, the J gene TRBJ2-5; 10 nucleotides line up with TRBD1. The length of the CDR3 is 15 residues. The V gene's germline CDR1 is SGDLS and CDR2 YYNGEE. V was pared by 3 bases and J by 4 bases, with 6 bases of the junction left unmatched. This CDR3 is CASSASGTGAETQYF. CDR3 bases: TGTGCCAGCAGCGCGTCCGGGACAGGGGCAGAGACCCAGTACTTC.

The chain recombines TRBV18 with TRBJ1-2; TRBD1 matches 7 bases. V lost 5 bases, J lost 6 bases, and 6 bases stayed unmatched. The CDR3 consists of 13 residues. Germline CDR1 and CDR2: KGHSH and LQKENI. In DNA, the CDR3 is TGTGCCAGCTCATCTAACAGGGGCGATGGCTACACCTTC. This encodes CASSSNRGDGYTF.